Below, 30 T cell receptor beta chains from the same sample are listed, as sequenced in a study of blood T cell repertoires in COVID-19. Generated by immunoSEQ multiplex PCR, the TCRdb table keeps only in-frame clones and is missing some. The table records about 150,000 clones, around 85% of them present only once. Input material: PBMCs or T cells enriched from blood (not recorded which). These receptors all come from a woman aged 40 to 50 who had recovered from COVID-19.

The chain recombines TRBV27 with TRBJ2-1, with 7 nucleotides matching TRBD2. The CDR3 has 15 residues. Losses at the gene ends were 4 bases for V and 3 bases for J; bases not matched to a gene: 6. From germline, CDR1 is MNHEY and CDR2 SMNVEV (reference sequence). This CDR3 is CASSSSGKNYNEQFF. DNA for the CDR3: TGTGCCAGCAGTTCTAGCGGAAAGAACTACAATGAGCAGTTCTTC.

The V call is TRBV5-5, the J call TRBJ2-3, with 13 bases fitting TRBD2. CDR1 is SGHKS and CDR2 is YYEKEE in the germline V gene (reference sequence). With V trimmed by 4 bases and J by 4 bases, 6 bases remained unmatched. The CDR3 is made up of 16 amino acids. The CDR3 DNA reads as TGTGCCAGCAGCCTACGGACTAGCGGGGGTGCAGATACGCAGTATTTT. The encoded protein is CASSLRTSGGADTQYF.

V and J are TRBV27 and TRBJ1-5; D is unresolved. The CDR3 totals 13 residues. The ends were cut back, 3 bases at V and 9 bases at J, with 12 bases in the middle. CDR1 MNHEY and CDR2 SMNVEV come from the germline V gene (reference sequence). The CDR3 coding sequence is TGTGCCAGCAGTTTGCGGGCTTGGGGGCCCCAGCATTTT. Translation: CASSLRAWGPQHF.

This clone was seen a few times. The rearrangement links TRBV3-1 (or the pseudogene TRBV3-2) to TRBJ2-5; 10 nucleotides agree with TRBD2. This CDR3 is 15 amino acids long. Trimming removed 4 bases from V and 1 base from J; junction bases left unmatched: 3. CDR1 and CDR2 from the germline V gene are LGHDT and YNNKEL (reference sequence). Here the CDR3 DNA reads TGTGCCAGCAGCCCCGGGACTAGCGTCCAAGAGACCCAGTACTTC. Its translation is CASSPGTSVQETQYF.

The V and J genes are TRBV10-3 and TRBJ1-2; 8 bases align to TRBD1. The V and J ends lost 3 bases and 5 bases, in that order; junction bases with no gene match: 11. The germline gives CDR1 ENHRY, CDR2 SYGVKD. The CDR3 has 16 amino acids. CDR3: CAISDPTRTGKYGYTF. CDR3 nucleotide sequence: TGTGCCATCAGTGACCCTACTAGGACAGGGAAGTATGGCTACACCTTC.

This chain joins TRBV19 and TRBJ1-2; TRBD1 matches 9 bases. Trimming took 3 bases from V and 4 from J; bases not matched to a gene: 12. CDR3 length: 17 amino acids. Germline V gene data show CDR1 as LNHDA and CDR2 as SQIVND (reference sequence). The CDR3 reads CASSIRRTTGGVYGYTF. DNA for the CDR3: TGTGCCAGTAGTATTAGGAGGACAACAGGGGGCGTCTATGGCTACACCTTC.

The CDR3 DNA follows: TGCGCCAGCAGCCAAGTGAACGGAGAGCCCCAGCATTTT. It is translated as CASSQVNGEPQHF. The chain employs TRBV4-1 and TRBJ1-5; D is unclear. The CDR3 loop spans 13 amino acids. Germline V gene data show CDR1 as MGHRA and CDR2 as YSYEKL. V lost 1 base and J lost 8, with 9 bases in between.

This clone was observed once. The V gene is TRBV7-8, the J gene TRBJ2-1; 9 nucleotides line up with TRBD2. This CDR3 contains 17 residues. V lost 6 bases, J lost 5 bases, and 14 bases stayed unmatched. Germline lookup yields CDR1 SGHVS and CDR2 FQNEAQ. The CDR3 coding sequence is TGTGCCAGCAGTCCGGGGAGGATGCGGGGGGGCCACAATGAGCAGTTCTTC. Protein: CASSPGRMRGGHNEQFF. Complete variable domain (other parts from reference TRBV7-8 and TRBJ2-1): GAGVSQSPRYKVAKRGQDVALRCDPISGHVSLFWYQQALGQGPEFLTYFQNEAQLDKSGLPSDRFFAERPEGSVSTLKIQRTQQEDSAVYLCASSPGRMRGGHNEQFFGPGTRLTVL.

This chain connects TRBV13 to TRBJ1-1; D unclear. The CDR3 loop spans 12 amino acids. CDR1 is PRHDT and CDR2 is FYEKMQ in the germline V gene (reference sequence). Trimming left V 1 base short and J 5 bases short, with 5 bases between. CDR3 DNA sequence: TGTGCCAGCAGCTTAGAGGAGACTGAAGCTTTCTTT. Encoded protein: CASSLEETEAFF.

In DNA, the CDR3 is TGTGCCAGCAGCCAAGCTAGGAGTACCGGGGAGCTGTTTTTT. It is translated as CASSQARSTGELFF. The V gene is TRBV14, the J gene TRBJ2-2, with no clear D. The CDR3 has 14 residues. CDR1 SGHDN and CDR2 FVKESK come from the germline V gene. The germline V and J ends were trimmed by 1 base and 5 bases, with 8 bases remaining between them. Variable domain in full (rest from reference TRBV14 and TRBJ2-2): EAGVTQFPSHSVIEKGQTVTLRCDPISGHDNLYWYRRVMGKEIKFLLHFVKESKQDESGMPNNRFLAERTGGTYSTLKVQPAELEDSGVYFCASSQARSTGELFFGEGSRLTVL.

J is TRBJ2-3 and V is TRBV7-8, with D perhaps matching TRBD1 (5 bases). CDR1 is SGHVS and CDR2 is FQNEAQ in the germline V gene. The V end lost 1 base, the J end lost 3 bases, and 5 bases lay between the germline ends. This CDR3 contains 13 residues. The CDR3 loop reads CASSLEGTDTQYF. Here the CDR3 DNA reads TGTGCCAGCAGCTTAGAGGGGACAGATACGCAGTATTTT. Looking up the rest from reference TRBV7-8 and TRBJ2-3 gives the full variable domain: GAGVSQSPRYKVAKRGQDVALRCDPISGHVSLFWYQQALGQGPEFLTYFQNEAQLDKSGLPSDRFFAERPEGSVSTLKIQRTQQEDSAVYLCASSLEGTDTQYFGPGTRLTVL.

This sequence joins TRBV21-1 and TRBJ2-3; the table calls TRBD2, which could not be checked here. TRBV21-1 is reported as a pseudogene. The CDR3 is made up of 15 amino acids. The CDR3 is CARSSKVPLRGTQYF. The CDR3 nucleotides read TGTGCCCGAAGCTCGAAAGTTCCCCTCCGGGGTACGCAGTATTTT.

The chain combines TRBV4-1 with TRBJ1-1, with TRBD1 matching 7 bases. The CDR3 contains 14 residues. The germline gives CDR1 MGHRA, CDR2 YSYEKL. Trimming cost V 3 bases and J 3 bases; bases outside gene matches: 4. The CDR3 coding sequence is TGCGCCAGCAGCCATGAGGACAGGCACACTGAAGCTTTCTTT. Protein sequence: CASSHEDRHTEAFF.

The V gene is TRBV5-1, the J gene TRBJ1-1, with TRBD1 identical over 8 bases. Germline trimming cut 4 bases from V and 1 base from J; bases unmatched to any gene: 6. The CDR3 runs 15 residues. Germline V gene lookup returns CDR1 SGHRS and CDR2 YFSETQ. The CDR3 loop reads CASSTWTGKNTEAFF. The CDR3 DNA reads TGCGCCAGCAGCACCTGGACAGGGAAGAACACTGAAGCTTTCTTT.

The chain joins TRBV7-9 to TRBJ2-6; D is possibly TRBD1 (6 bases). The V end was cut by 6 bases, the J end by 2 bases, with 14 bases between. Germline V CDR1 and CDR2: SEHNR, FQNEAQ (reference sequence). CDR3 size: 16 residues. The DNA of the CDR3 is TGTGCCAGCAGTTATATACAGGGTACTGGGGCCAACGTCCTGACTTTC. Its protein product is CASSYIQGTGANVLTF.

The V gene is TRBV5-4, the J gene TRBJ1-3, with D maybe TRBD1 (6 bases). This CDR3 is built from 15 residues. Germline V CDR1 and CDR2: SGHNT, YYREEE (reference sequence). The V end was cut by 0 bases, the J end by 2 bases, with 9 bases between. The CDR3 DNA reads as TGTGCCAGCAGCTTGGAAGGGGGGGCTGGAAACACCATATATTTT. Its translation: CASSLEGGAGNTIYF.

This chain joins TRBV5-4 and TRBJ2-2; possible D gene TRBD1, 7 bases. Trimming removed 10 bases from V and 0 bases from J, with 16 bases in between. The germline gives CDR1 SGHNT, CDR2 YYREEE (reference sequence). The CDR3 has 15 amino acids. The CDR3 is CAAGGTVTNTGELFF. The CDR3, as DNA: TGTGCCGCAGGGGGGACAGTAACGAACACCGGGGAGCTGTTTTTT.

The J gene is TRBJ2-5, the V gene TRBV29-1, with 11 bases that match TRBD2. The V and J ends lost 3 bases and 4 bases, in that order; junction bases with no gene match: 7. In germline, CDR1 is SQVTM, CDR2 ANQGSEA. The CDR3 spans 15 residues. CDR3 protein: CSVEVAGGFGETQYF. CDR3 nucleotides: TGCAGCGTTGAGGTAGCGGGAGGGTTCGGAGAGACCCAGTACTTC.

The chain links TRBV29-1 to TRBJ1-1, with 9 positions matching TRBD1. Germline lookup yields CDR1 SQVTM and CDR2 ANQGSEA. The ends lost 6 bases at V and 4 bases at J; junction bases unmatched: 12. The CDR3 runs to 15 residues. CDR3 sequence: CSVELPTGGITEAFF. The CDR3 nucleotides read TGCAGCGTCGAATTACCGACAGGGGGAATCACTGAAGCTTTCTTT.

J is TRBJ1-2 and V is TRBV3-1 (or the pseudogene TRBV3-2); D is undetermined. CDR1 and CDR2 (germline): LGHDT, YNNKEL (reference sequence). Trimming removed 4 bases from V and 3 bases from J, with 3 bases in between. This CDR3 has 11 residues. The CDR3 coding sequence is TGTGCCAGCAGCCGAGACTATGGCTACACCTTC. The encoded protein is CASSRDYGYTF.

This clone was counted only a few times. This chain connects TRBV7-9 to TRBJ2-7; the D gene is possibly TRBD1 (5 bases). The CDR3 totals 14 residues. CDR1 is SEHNR, CDR2 FQNEAQ, per germline (reference sequence). V was shortened by 1 base and J by 2 bases, with 9 bases between the two germline ends. The CDR3 coding sequence is TGTGCCAGCAGCTTAGTCGGCAGGGCCTACGAGCAGTACTTC. Residues: CASSLVGRAYEQYF.

The J gene is TRBJ1-5, the V gene TRBV19; the D gene is possibly TRBD1 (5 bases). From germline, CDR1 is LNHDA and CDR2 SQIVND (reference sequence). Deletions cut 6 bases from V and 0 bases from J, with 15 bases between. This CDR3 spans 16 amino acids. CDR3 DNA sequence: TGTGCCAGTAGCCAGCGTTCAGGGATTAGCAATCAGCCCCAGCATTTT. It is translated as CASSQRSGISNQPQHF.

The rearrangement joins TRBV5-5 to TRBJ1-5; the match to TRBD1 covers 9 bases. This CDR3 is 16 amino acids long. Germline lookup yields CDR1 SGHKS and CDR2 YYEKEE (reference sequence). The V and J ends lost 4 bases and 4 bases, in that order; junction bases with no gene match: 9. The CDR3 DNA follows: TGTGCCAGCAGCCCGCTAACAGGGGGCACAAATCAGCCCCAGCATTTT. Amino acid sequence: CASSPLTGGTNQPQHF.

The chain has TRBV7-8 and TRBJ1-4; 9 bases agree with TRBD1. CDR3 length: 17 residues. Germline CDR1 is SGHVS and CDR2 is FQNEAQ. V was pared by 1 base and J by 4 bases, with 7 bases of the junction left unmatched. The CDR3 DNA follows: TGTGCCAGCAGCTTAGTAACCCTGACAGGGGGTAATGAAAAACTGTTTTTT. This encodes CASSLVTLTGGNEKLFF.

The rearrangement links TRBV6-2 or TRBV6-3 to TRBJ1-1; no definite D call. The V gene's germline CDR1 is MNHEY and CDR2 SVGEGT. The CDR3 is 13 amino acids. V dropped 6 bases and J dropped 8 bases, with 16 bases sitting between them. CDR3 protein: CASSSGPGWEAFF. CDR3 DNA: TGTGCCAGCAGCTCCGGACCGGGATGGGAAGCTTTCTTT.

This chain uses TRBV12-5 with TRBJ2-1; D might be TRBD2 (5 bases). Germline V gene lookup returns CDR1 LGHNT and CDR2 FRNRAP. The CDR3 length is 15 residues. The V end was cut by 2 bases, the J end by 9 bases, with 17 bases between. The CDR3 protein is CASGLRRPPEGEQFF. DNA of the CDR3: TGTGCTAGTGGTTTGAGGAGGCCACCTGAGGGTGAGCAGTTCTTC.

DNA of the CDR3: TGTGCCTGGCGGACACCTACGGGCTATGGCTACACCTTC. Its translation is CAWRTPTGYGYTF. The rearrangement links TRBV30 to TRBJ1-2, with a weak D call TRBD1 (5 bases). Per germline, CDR1 GTSNPN and CDR2 SVGIG (reference sequence). The CDR3 has 13 amino acids. V was trimmed by 5 bases and J by 4 bases, leaving 14 bases between them.

Only a few counts were recorded for this clone. The chain employs TRBV30 and TRBJ2-6; TRBD2 is a possible D gene (7 bases). The CDR3 extends over 16 amino acids. The germline V and J ends were trimmed by 3 bases and 0 bases, with 12 bases remaining between them. The germline CDR1 and CDR2 sequences are GTSNPN and SVGIG (reference sequence). The CDR3 DNA sequence: TGTGCCTGGAGGGGAGGGGGGCCCTCTGGGGCCAACGTCCTGACTTTC. It specifies CAWRGGGPSGANVLTF.

The J gene is TRBJ1-2, the V gene TRBV18; D is unclear. In germline, CDR1 is KGHSH, CDR2 LQKENI. Trimming removed 0 bases at V and 0 bases at J, with 17 bases between. The CDR3 runs 18 residues. For the CDR3, the DNA is TGTGCCAGCTCACCACCCCGGGCGGGTATAGACACTAACTATGGCTACACCTTC. It translates to CASSPPRAGIDTNYGYTF. The entire variable domain, with the rest obtained from reference TRBV18 and TRBJ1-2, is as follows: NAGVMQNPRHLVRRRGQEARLRCSPMKGHSHVYWYRQLPEEGLKFMVYLQKENIIDESGMPKERFSAEFPKEGPSILRIQQVVRGDSAAYFCASSPPRAGIDTNYGYTFGSGTRLTVV.

The V call is TRBV5-1, the J call TRBJ1-1, with 7 bases lining up with TRBD1. Germline V gene data show CDR1 as SGHRS and CDR2 as YFSETQ. The CDR3 is made up of 13 amino acids. V shed 4 bases, J shed 9 bases, and the junction held 9 bases outside the gene matches. This chain's CDR3 is CASSPGTAIQAFF. The CDR3 bases are TGCGCCAGCAGCCCCGGGACAGCGATTCAAGCTTTCTTT.